This record concerns one TCR beta chain sequence. This CDR3 is also generated by other DNA sequences in the sample. This record belongs to a study of blood T cell repertoires in COVID-19. For the study at large: Acute and convalescent COVID-19 specimens originated in the United States, Italy and Spain. PBMCs, B-cell-depleted T cells, or T cells provided the cDNA or gDNA that made up the material.

CDR3 length: 14 amino acids. Germline V CDR1 and CDR2: SNHLY, FYNNEI. Trimming cost V 3 bases and J 3 bases, with 10 bases left between them. Original methodology: Amplification of reference gene primers provided the estimated nucleated cell counts. Here immunoSEQ multiplex PCR was the method, and the copy in TCRdb shows in-frame clones only, minus some. V and J calls plus clone size are reproduced from that table; the DNA served to infer D and trimming. The repertoire holds 250,000 or so clones, with around four fifths as singletons. The sample comprised peripheral blood. The chain carries TRBV2 and TRBJ2-3, with a weak D call TRBD1 (6 bases). The sequence was obtained from a woman in her sixties or seventies with active or convalescent COVID-19. The CDR3 loop reads CASSDFRGTDTQYF. DNA of the CDR3: TGTGCCAGCAGTGATTTCAGGGGAACAGATACGCAGTATTTT.